This record covers a single TCR beta chain. This clonotype was observed at least ten times. It lacks a known antigen. Qualities for individual bases were not recorded, and no much larger clone is one base off. The data originate from a study of T cells in Graves' hyperthyroidism and ophthalmopathy (dated by TCRdb to between 2018 and 2021). Regarding the study in general: Peripheral blood was sampled at the time of initial diagnosis, prior to any treatment. To identify distinguishing TCR V-J signatures, a discovery cohort of around 100 patients was used, comprising 43 with Graves' ophthalmopathy and 55 to 65 with stable Graves' hyperthyroidism. Whether ophthalmopathy could be predicted prospectively was tested in an independent validation cohort made up of approximately 19 hyperthyroidism patients plus 17 patients who later progressed to ophthalmopathy. For training and testing, the 80 to 100 patients in the discovery cohort were randomly divided in a 7:3 ratio. In addition, the study compared T-cell repertoires in thyroid tissue and in blood from roughly 6 Graves' hyperthyroidism patients. Once sampling was done, hyperthyroidism patients were given methimazole at a starting dose of 30 mg daily, whereas ophthalmopathy patients were given high-dose intravenous methylprednisolone. TCR Vbeta CDR3 sequencing of 135 peripheral blood samples (over 40 ophthalmopathy, some 75 hyperthyroidism and roughly 17 progressor patients) is reported in the paper.

V is cut back by 6 bases and J by 4 bases, with 8 bases in the junction unmatched. The CDR3 measures 14 amino acids from cysteine to phenylalanine. Of the read, only the CDR3 DNA is kept; its 42 bases are in frame from base 1. Looking up the germline V gene (reference sequence) yields CDR1 SEHNR and CDR2 FQNEAQ. Ophthalmopathy patients had moderately to severely active disease, with a Clinical Activity Score of 3 or more, a NOSPECS grade of 4 or more, and a disease duration of less than 3 months. Exclusion was applied to patients with uncontrolled infections, other autoimmune diseases, pregnancy or lactation. Diagnoses were established on the basis of clinical symptoms, serum thyroxine and TRAb, thyroid ultrasound, and orbital computed tomography. PBMCs were isolated from 10 ml of fresh peripheral blood by Ficoll-Paque density gradient centrifugation. Total RNA was extracted with Trizol reagent, and quality was checked on an Agilent 2100 Bioanalyzer.

The TCR beta CDR3 regions were amplified from the RNA transcripts. The TCR CDR3 was subjected to a first round of RT-PCR using the HTBI primer set and the Qiagen OneStep RT-PCR kit. A second multiplex PCR round built the libraries, followed by size selection and purification. Sequencing of the libraries was done on an Illumina HiSeq2000 using paired-end 100 bp reads. In the source study's methods: SOAPnuke was used to process the raw data, with reads discarded if the reads contained adapters or uncalled bases, had a mean Phred below 15, or lacked an exact constant-primer or identifier match. High-quality paired reads were merged with COPE v1.2.5, and unique nucleotide sequences were defined as clonotypes. MiTCR v1.1 was used to align the clonotypes against IMGT TRBV, TRBD and TRBJ reference segments. The analysis included only V-J combinations with a frequency above 0.0001, which together covered 99% to 99.2% of the repertoires. The TCS score was defined as F50 (clonal expansion) divided by E x V (chaos), with BLOSUM62-based TCRdist calculated between CDR3 peptides within each V-J. Welch's t-statistics and random forest reduced fewer than 600 V-J features to roughly 13, which were used in a naive Bayes classifier (R e1071). Using fastp at Q25 and MiXCR, TCRdb reprocessed the public reads and kept productive beta chains. Duplicate CDR3 protein sequences are folded into a single record with the most common DNA and genes. It is TCRdb's table, rather than the study itself, that gives the V and J calls and clone size. The sample profile shows approximately 350,000 distinct CDR3 sequences; nearly 15% of them were found once. The top ten constitute approximately 19% of the sample.

On the study overall, not on this receptor specifically: Ophthalmopathy was separated from stable hyperthyroidism by a 13 V-J signature model, with about 88% sensitivity and around 81% specificity obtained in cross-validation and 80%/75% obtained in testing. Sample size was not statistically predetermined, and blinding of investigators to group allocation was not performed. In validation, the model predicted progression to ophthalmopathy with approximately 69% sensitivity and around 72% specificity, a median of about 6 months before onset. Most expanded thyroid clonotypes (frequency above 0.001) were also found in blood, which suggests that blood repertoires may mirror thyroid immune responses.

Sequenced sample: blood. The chain joins TRBV7-9 to TRBJ1-1; the junction holds 7 bases that match TRBD1. This clonotype originated in a woman in her sixties or seventies with Graves' ophthalmopathy. The sequence in DNA is TGTGCCAGCAGGTCCCCCGACAGGGCCACTGAAGCTTTCTTT. This yields the protein CASRSPDRATEAFF.